This entry lists 8 T cell receptor beta chains sequenced from one sample in a study of CD8+CD57+ T cells in acquired aplastic anemia. Profiles of TCR beta VDJ and CDR3 were generated from a genomic DNA template. TCRdb redid the calling of the reads with MiXCR, one entry per CDR3 protein. This table holds around 210,000 distinct CDR3 sequences, 55% to 65% found once. Whoever was chosen for sequencing had shown CD8+CD57+ cell expansion by flow cytometry. Sequenced material: sorted CD4+, CD8+, or CD8+CD57+ T cells (not recorded which) from PBMCs. The receptors were sampled from a human donor with aplastic anemia.

The rearrangement links TRBV24-1 to TRBJ2-3; unclear D gene. CDR1 and CDR2 (germline): KGHDR, SFDVKD. V gave up 6 bases and J gave up 2 bases, with 11 bases separating them. This CDR3 contains 14 residues. The CDR3 nucleotides read TGTGCCACCAGTATGAGTCCCCCCACAGATACGCAGTATTTT. Translated, it gives CATSMSPPTDTQYF.

As regards this clonotype: This clone may be a read error of a much larger clone one base away. The rearrangement uses TRBV18 and TRBJ1-2, with a tentative D call TRBD1 (5 bases). Per the germline V gene, CDR1 is KGHSH and CDR2 is LQKENI. CDR3 size: 12 residues. CDR3 sequence (DNA): TGTGCCAGCTCACCGGATACACAGGCTCACCACTTC. This codes for CASSPDTQAHHF.

This clonotype showed up just once. The V and J genes are TRBV20-1 and TRBJ2-7; a possible D gene is TRBD2 (5 bases). CDR1 is DFQATT, CDR2 SNEGSKA, per germline (reference sequence). Trimming removed 1 base at V and 1 base at J, with 11 bases between. CDR3 length equals 14 residues. For the CDR3, the DNA is TGCAGTGCTAGAGCACCAGGCGGGTCCTACGAGCAGTACTTC. Its translation is CSARAPGGSYEQYF.

The chain is built from TRBV19 and TRBJ2-7; unclear D gene. The CDR3 spans 13 residues. Deletions cut 6 bases from V and 6 bases from J, with 15 bases between. Per germline, CDR1 LNHDA and CDR2 SQIVND (reference sequence). Written as DNA, the CDR3 is TGTGCCAGTAGCCAAGACAAGTCGGCCGAGCAGTACTTC. Encoded protein: CASSQDKSAEQYF. Supplemented by reference TRBV19 and TRBJ2-7, the full variable domain reads DGGITQSPKYLFRKEGQNVTLSCEQNLNHDAMYWYRQDPGQGLRLIYYSQIVNDFQKGDIAEGYSVSREKKESFPLTVTSAQKNPTAFYLCASSQDKSAEQYFGPGTRLTVT.

The rearrangement joins TRBV11-2 to TRBJ2-3, with 12 bases lining up with TRBD2. This CDR3 has 18 amino acids. Trimming removed 3 bases from V and 6 bases from J; junction bases left unmatched: 13. Germline CDR1 and CDR2: SGHAT and FQNNGV. CDR3 in DNA: TGTGCCAGCAGCTTCAGCCCTTCGACTAGCGGGGGTGAGGATACGCAGTATTTT. It is translated as CASSFSPSTSGGEDTQYF.

This clonotype was detected only a few times. CDR3 residues: CSARSWPSYEQYF. The CDR3 nucleotides are TGCAGTGCTAGATCCTGGCCCTCCTACGAGCAGTACTTC. This chain links TRBV20-1 with TRBJ2-7; D gene ambiguous. Germline CDR1 and CDR2: DFQATT and SNEGSKA (reference sequence). This CDR3 spans 13 amino acids. The germline V and J ends were trimmed by 2 bases and 0 bases, with 8 bases remaining between them.

The chain joins TRBV2 to TRBJ2-7; a weak D match, TRBD2 (5 bases). Trimming shortened V by 6 bases and J by 3 bases, and 6 bases separated the two germline ends. This CDR3 has 11 residues. Germline CDR1 is SNHLY and CDR2 is FYNNEI. Written as DNA, the CDR3 is TGTGCCAGCAGGGAGGTCTACGAGCAGTACTTC. Encoded protein: CASREVYEQYF.

The chain carries TRBV20-1 and TRBJ2-7; D ambiguous. V gave up 0 bases and J gave up 3 bases, with 6 bases separating them. The V gene's germline CDR1 is DFQATT and CDR2 SNEGSKA (reference sequence). There are 12 residues in the CDR3. The CDR3 spells CSARDKIYEQYF. The CDR3, as DNA: TGCAGTGCTAGAGACAAGATCTACGAGCAGTACTTC.